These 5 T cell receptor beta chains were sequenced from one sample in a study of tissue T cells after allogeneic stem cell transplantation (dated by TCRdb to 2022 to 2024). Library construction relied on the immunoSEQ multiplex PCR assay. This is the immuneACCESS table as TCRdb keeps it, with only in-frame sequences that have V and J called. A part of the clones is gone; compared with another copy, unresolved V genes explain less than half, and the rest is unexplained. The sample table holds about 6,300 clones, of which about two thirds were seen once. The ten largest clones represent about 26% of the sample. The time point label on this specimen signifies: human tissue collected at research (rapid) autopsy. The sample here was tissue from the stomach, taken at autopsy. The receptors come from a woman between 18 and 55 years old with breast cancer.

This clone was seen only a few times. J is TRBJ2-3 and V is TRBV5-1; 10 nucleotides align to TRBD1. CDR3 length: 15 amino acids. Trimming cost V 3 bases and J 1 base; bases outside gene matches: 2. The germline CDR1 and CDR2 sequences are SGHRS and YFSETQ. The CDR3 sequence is CASSWTGGGTDTQYF. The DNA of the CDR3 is TGCGCCAGCAGCTGGACAGGGGGAGGCACAGATACGCAGTATTTT.

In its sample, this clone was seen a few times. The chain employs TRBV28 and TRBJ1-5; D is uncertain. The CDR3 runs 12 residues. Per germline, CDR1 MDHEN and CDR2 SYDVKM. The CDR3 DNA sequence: TGTGCAGGGAAAAGGAGCAATCAGCCCCAGCATTTT. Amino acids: CAGKRSNQPQHF. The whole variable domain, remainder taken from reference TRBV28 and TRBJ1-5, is DVKVTQSSRYLVKRTGEKVFLECVQDMDHENMFWYRQDPGLGLRLIYFSYDVKMKEKGDIPEGYSVSREKKERFSLILESASTNQTSMYLCAGKRSNQPQHFGDGTRLSIL.

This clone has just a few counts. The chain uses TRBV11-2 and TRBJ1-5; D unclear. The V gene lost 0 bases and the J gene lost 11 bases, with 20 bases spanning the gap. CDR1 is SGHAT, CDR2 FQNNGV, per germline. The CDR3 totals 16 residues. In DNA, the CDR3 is TGTGCCAGCAGCTTAGATTCCTCTGGAGCTACAGCGACCCAGCATTTT. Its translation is CASSLDSSGATATQHF. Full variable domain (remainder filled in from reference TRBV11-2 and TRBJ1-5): EAGVAQSPRYKIIEKRQSVAFWCNPISGHATLYWYQQILGQGPKLLIQFQNNGVVDDSQLPKDRFSAERLKGVDSTLKIQPAKLEDSAVYLCASSLDSSGATATQHFGDGTRLSIL.

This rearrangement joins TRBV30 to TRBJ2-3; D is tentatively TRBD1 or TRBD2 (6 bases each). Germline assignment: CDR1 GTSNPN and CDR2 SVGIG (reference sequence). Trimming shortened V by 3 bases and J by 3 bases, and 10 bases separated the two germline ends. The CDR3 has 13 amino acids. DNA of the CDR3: TGTGCCTGGAGGAAGGGGGGAACAGATACGCAGTATTTT. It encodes CAWRKGGTDTQYF.

CDR3 sequence reads: CASSAEGPGANVLTF. The CDR3, as DNA: TGTGCCAGTAGTGCAGAGGGACCTGGGGCCAACGTCCTGACTTTC. This rearrangement joins TRBV19 to TRBJ2-6; D tentatively reads TRBD1 or TRBD2 (5 bases each). Deletions cut 5 bases from V and 2 bases from J, with 10 bases between. Germline CDR1 and CDR2: LNHDA and SQIVND (reference sequence). The CDR3 loop spans 15 amino acids.